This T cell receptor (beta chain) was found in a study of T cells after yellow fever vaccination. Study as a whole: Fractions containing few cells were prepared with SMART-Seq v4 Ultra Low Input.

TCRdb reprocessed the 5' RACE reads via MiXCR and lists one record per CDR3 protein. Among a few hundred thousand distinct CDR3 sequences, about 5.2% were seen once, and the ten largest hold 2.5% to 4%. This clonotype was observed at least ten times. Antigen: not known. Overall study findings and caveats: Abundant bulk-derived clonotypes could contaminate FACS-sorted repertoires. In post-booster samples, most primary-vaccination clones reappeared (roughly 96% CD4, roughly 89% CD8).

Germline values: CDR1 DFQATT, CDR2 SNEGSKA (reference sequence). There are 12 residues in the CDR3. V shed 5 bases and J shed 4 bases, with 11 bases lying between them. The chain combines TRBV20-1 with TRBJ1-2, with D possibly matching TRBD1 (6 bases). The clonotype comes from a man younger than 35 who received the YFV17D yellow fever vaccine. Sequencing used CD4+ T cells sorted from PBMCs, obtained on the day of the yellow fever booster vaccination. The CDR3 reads CSAGLGGYGYTF. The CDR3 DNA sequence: TGCAGTGCTGGACTAGGGGGCTATGGCTACACCTTC.